These 8 T cell receptor beta chains share one sample of origin, sequenced in a study of blood T cells in healthy people across ages (dated by TCRdb to the mid-2010s). The method was 5' RACE. Sequencing was carried out with an Illumina HiSeq 2500. A second PCR of about 7 to 12 cycles was run with a J-beta primer mix and a sample-barcoded 5' primer. TCRdb reanalyzed the raw reads on its own, using fastp at Q25 for trimming and MiXCR for clone calling, and kept in-frame beta chains. Rows are combined by CDR3 protein, so each entry shows the most common genes and DNA. This sample lists 800,000 to 950,000 distinct CDR3 sequences; around 34% were detected once. Of the sample, 10% to 15% is held by the ten largest clones. Sequenced input: blood. The receptors shown here come from a man aged 18 to 30 in good health.

In its sample, this clonotype was seen many times. The J gene is TRBJ2-5, the V gene TRBV4-2; a possible D gene is TRBD1 (5 bases). This CDR3 comprises 15 residues. V was clipped by 0 bases and J by 5 bases, with 13 bases between them. Per the germline V gene, CDR1 is LGHNA and CDR2 is YNFKEQ. CDR3 sequence: CASSQEGVVQETQYF. The CDR3 coding sequence is TGTGCCAGCAGCCAAGAAGGGGTAGTTCAGGAGACCCAGTACTTC.

This clonotype turned up a few times. The chain carries TRBV7-6 and TRBJ1-1, with D maybe TRBD1 (5 bases). The CDR3 has 15 amino acids. Trimming pared 1 base from V and 2 bases from J, leaving 11 bases between. CDR1 is SGHVS, CDR2 FNYEAQ, per germline. The CDR3 protein is CASSLVAGQNTEAFF. The CDR3 nucleotides read TGTGCCAGCAGCTTAGTCGCGGGGCAAAACACTGAAGCTTTCTTT.

This clonotype was recorded at least ten times. Written as DNA, the CDR3 is TGTGCCAGCCGCCTCGCTAGCGGGGGAAATACGCAGTATTTT. Its protein product is CASRLASGGNTQYF. The chain couples TRBV6-1 to TRBJ2-3, with 10 bases that match TRBD2. The CDR3 totals 14 residues. The V and J ends lost 8 bases and 7 bases, in that order; junction bases with no gene match: 9. The germline V gene encodes CDR1 MNHNS and CDR2 SASEGT.

This clonotype occurred a few times. J is TRBJ2-3 and V is TRBV4-2, with D perhaps matching TRBD1 (5 bases). Trimming removed 0 bases from V and 6 bases from J, with 10 bases in between. The length of the CDR3 is 14 residues. In germline, CDR1 is LGHNA, CDR2 YNFKEQ. CDR3 in DNA: TGTGCCAGCAGCCAAGATCCCGACAGTGATACGCAGTATTTT. Its protein is CASSQDPDSDTQYF.

This clonotype was seen a handful of times. This chain links TRBV12-3 or TRBV12-4 with TRBJ1-1, with a tentative D call TRBD1 (6 bases). The CDR3 consists of 14 residues. Trimming took off 3 bases at V and 3 bases at J, with 11 bases between the two ends. This chain's CDR3 is CASSFDRSDTEAFF. The CDR3 nucleotides read TGTGCCAGCAGTTTTGACAGGTCGGACACTGAAGCTTTCTTT.

This clonotype was detected only a few times. V is TRBV20-1 and J is TRBJ2-1; perhaps TRBD2 as D (7 bases). CDR1 and CDR2 from the germline V gene are DFQATT and SNEGSKA (reference sequence). This CDR3 is built from 17 residues. V gave up 0 bases and J gave up 4 bases, with 19 bases separating them. The CDR3 here is CSARDFRGGAPYNEQFF. The CDR3 DNA follows: TGCAGTGCTAGAGATTTCAGAGGGGGGGCCCCATACAATGAGCAGTTCTTC.

The chain uses TRBV6-2 or TRBV6-3 and TRBJ1-6; D possibly corresponds to TRBD1 (6 bases). This CDR3 comprises 14 residues. The germline V gene has CDR1 MNHEY and CDR2 SVGEGT. Trimming left V 8 bases short and J 8 bases short, with 16 bases between. In DNA form, the CDR3 reads TGTGCCAGCCGCGGTCGGGCAGGGGATTCACCCCTCCACTTT. Protein sequence: CASRGRAGDSPLHF.

The V call is TRBV4-1, the J call TRBJ1-4; weak D call: TRBD1 (5 bases). The CDR3 sequence is 16 residues long. Germline-derived CDR1 and CDR2 are MGHRA and YSYEKL. V lost 5 bases and J lost 7, with 20 bases in between. CDR3 sequence: CASSSGYGGGGEKLFF. CDR3 bases: TGCGCCAGCAGCTCTGGTTACGGGGGGGGAGGTGAAAAACTGTTTTTT.